This T cell receptor (beta chain) was captured in a study of blood T cell repertoires in COVID-19. Germline loops: CDR1 SGHTA, CDR2 FQGNSA. The CDR3 covers 17 residues. Trimming removed 8 bases from V and 4 bases from J; junction bases left unmatched: 13. Method: immunoSEQ multiplex PCR; TCRdb's copy keeps in-frame clones and lacks some. In the table there are approximately 170,000 clones, around 83% of which are singletons. The sequence was collected from a woman in her sixties or seventies who had recovered from COVID-19. Sequenced sample: peripheral blood. This chain links TRBV7-2 with TRBJ2-3, with 12 bases that match TRBD2. The CDR3 region has the DNA TGTGCCAGCCGGGGGCTAGCGGGAGGGTCTGGAGCAGATACGCAGTATTTT. Amino acid sequence: CASRGLAGGSGADTQYF.